A single sample is the source of the 16 T cell receptor beta chains below, sequenced in a study of cytomegalovirus exposure and HLA in healthy donors (dated 2017 in TCRdb). To prepare the library, the immunoSEQ multiplex PCR assay was applied. For the multiplex PCR, a mixture combining 60 forward primers for TCR Vbeta segments and 13 reverse primers for TCR Jbeta segments was used. The source is immuneACCESS, and TCRdb retained only in-frame sequences with V and J called. Part of the clones is not carried over; for the studies checked, unresolved V genes explain less than half of this, and the remainder is unexplained. Within this sample are 110,000 to 150,000 clones, with around 80% of them counted one time only. About 2.6% of the sample is held by the ten biggest clonotypes. The sequenced material came from PBMCs. Every receptor here comes from a boy aged 2 to 10 in good health and CMV-seronegative.

This chain links TRBV19 with TRBJ2-1; D is possibly TRBD1 (5 bases). The CDR3 spans 14 residues. V was trimmed by 4 bases and J by 5 bases, leaving 12 bases between them. Per the germline V gene, CDR1 is LNHDA and CDR2 is SQIVND (reference sequence). The CDR3 sequence is CASSTWTPNNEQFF. CDR3 DNA sequence: TGTGCCAGTAGTACCTGGACACCCAACAATGAGCAGTTCTTC.

V is TRBV12-5 and J is TRBJ2-3; 13 bases are a match to TRBD2. The germline CDR1 and CDR2 sequences are LGHNT and FRNRAP. Trimming took 6 bases from V and 6 from J; bases not matched to a gene: 12. This CDR3 region has 17 residues. The CDR3 is CASGKPGTSGMTDTQYF. CDR3 DNA sequence: TGTGCTAGTGGGAAGCCCGGGACTAGCGGGATGACGGATACGCAGTATTTT. Complete variable domain (other parts from reference TRBV12-5 and TRBJ2-3): DARVTQTPRHKVTEMGQEVTMRCQPILGHNTVFWYRQTMMQGLELLAYFRNRAPLDDSGMPKDRFSAEMPDATLATLKIQPSEPRDSAVYFCASGKPGTSGMTDTQYFGPGTRLTVL.

The rearrangement links TRBV28 to TRBJ2-1, with TRBD1 as a possible D gene (5 bases). V dropped 6 bases and J dropped 8 bases, with 23 bases sitting between them. Germline CDR1 MDHEN, CDR2 SYDVKM. The CDR3 has 16 residues. CDR3 DNA sequence: TGTGCCAGCAGCCAAGGGGCTAGTTTTAATTACGATGAGCAGTTCTTC. Its protein is CASSQGASFNYDEQFF.

The chain combines TRBV4-3 with TRBJ2-7; D gene ambiguous. CDR3 size: 15 residues. Trimming shortened V by 0 bases and J by 0 bases, and 9 bases separated the two germline ends. CDR1 and CDR2 from the germline V gene are LGHNA and YSLEER. The CDR3 reads CASSQDQISSYEQYF. As DNA, the CDR3 is TGCGCCAGCAGCCAAGACCAGATCAGCTCCTACGAGCAGTACTTC.

The rearrangement uses TRBV9 and TRBJ1-2; 12 nucleotides agree with TRBD1. CDR1 is SGDLS, CDR2 YYNGEE, per germline. Unmatched junction bases numbered 13, after V lost 4 bases and J lost 6 bases. The CDR3 length is 17 residues. The chain's CDR3 is CASSPLPGTGGKNGYTF. The CDR3 nucleotides read TGTGCCAGCAGCCCTTTGCCCGGGACAGGGGGCAAGAATGGCTACACCTTC.

The V gene is TRBV7-8, the J gene TRBJ2-3; 9 positions match TRBD1. V lost 5 bases to trimming and J lost 4 bases; unmatched junction nucleotides: 19. This CDR3 region has 19 residues. CDR1 and CDR2 from the germline V gene are SGHVS and FQNEAQ. The CDR3 reads CASSIYSGTGTFEADTQYF. CDR3 coding DNA: TGTGCCAGCAGCATATACTCCGGGACAGGGACCTTTGAGGCAGATACGCAGTATTTT.

The chain joins TRBV7-9 to TRBJ2-7; TRBD2 matches at 8 bases. CDR1 and CDR2 (germline): SEHNR, FQNEAQ (reference sequence). J was trimmed by 2 bases and V by 1 base; bases with no gene match: 16. The CDR3 consists of 19 residues. CDR3 sequence reads: CASSLGGGRLTVNTYEQYF. CDR3 DNA sequence: TGTGCCAGCAGCTTAGGGGGCGGGAGGTTGACAGTTAATACCTACGAGCAGTACTTC.

The chain combines TRBV6-5 with TRBJ2-3, with D unresolved. V was clipped by 8 bases and J by 3 bases, with 18 bases between them. Germline CDR1 and CDR2: MNHEY and SVGAGI. This CDR3 region has 15 residues. The CDR3 region has the DNA TGTGCCAGCTCTAATTGGGCCCTTAGTACAGATACGCAGTATTTT. It encodes CASSNWALSTDTQYF.

This chain uses TRBV5-1 with TRBJ2-7; the D gene is possibly TRBD2 (6 bases). V shed 0 bases and J shed 0 bases, with 7 bases lying between them. The CDR3 extends over 14 amino acids. The germline gives CDR1 SGHRS, CDR2 YFSETQ. The DNA for the CDR3 is TGCGCCAGCAGCTTGGCGGGGGACTCCTACGAGCAGTACTTC. Its translation: CASSLAGDSYEQYF.

The chain recombines TRBV9 with TRBJ2-6, with a possible D match to TRBD1 (6 bases). The germline gives CDR1 SGDLS, CDR2 YYNGEE. This CDR3 region has 18 residues. V gave up 0 bases and J gave up 2 bases, with 15 bases separating them. CDR3 sequence (DNA): TGTGCCAGCAGCGTAGAGGCCCCAGGGGTAACTGGGGCCAACGTCCTGACTTTC. It encodes CASSVEAPGVTGANVLTF.

The V call is TRBV7-8, the J call TRBJ1-4; 7 bases map to TRBD1. There are 17 residues in the CDR3. Germline V gives CDR1 SGHVS, CDR2 FQNEAQ. V shed 2 bases, J shed 5 bases, and the junction held 11 bases outside the gene matches. CDR3 in DNA: TGTGCCAGCAGCTTAAACCCCGTACAGGGGAAGAATGAAAAACTGTTTTTT. This sequence encodes CASSLNPVQGKNEKLFF.

This clone occurred once. The chain has TRBV14 and TRBJ2-7, with 11 bases aligning to TRBD2. V shed 6 bases, J shed 5 bases, and the junction held 6 bases outside the gene matches. Per the germline V gene, CDR1 is SGHDN and CDR2 is FVKESK. The CDR3 has 14 amino acids. The CDR3 nucleotides read TGTGCCAGCAGTATCACTAGCGGGAGCCACGAGCAGTACTTC. Its protein is CASSITSGSHEQYF.

The chain recombines TRBV15 with TRBJ2-7; 8 nucleotides agree with TRBD2. The CDR3 has 16 residues. The germline CDR1 and CDR2 sequences are LNHNV and YYDKDF (reference sequence). V shed 3 bases, J shed 4 bases, and the junction held 11 bases outside the gene matches. CDR3 DNA: TGTGCCACCAGCAGCGGAACCGGGACTAGGACTTACGAGCAGTACTTC. It specifies CATSSGTGTRTYEQYF.

The chain joins TRBV19 to TRBJ1-2; 9 positions agree with TRBD1. V trimming: 3 bases; J trimming: 8 bases; junction bases outside the gene matches: 19. The CDR3 totals 18 residues. Germline V gene sequence: CDR1 LNHDA, CDR2 SQIVND (reference sequence). As DNA, the CDR3 is TGTGCCAGTAGTATCGTCCCGGGACAGGGAGGAGAGTCTGGGGGCTACACCTTC. Translated, it gives CASSIVPGQGGESGGYTF.

The CDR3 is CSVDPRTGRTYGYTF. In nucleotides, the CDR3 is TGCAGCGTCGACCCCCGGACAGGCCGAACCTATGGCTACACCTTC. The J gene is TRBJ1-2, the V gene TRBV29-1; 7 bases agree with TRBD1. Germline V gives CDR1 SQVTM, CDR2 ANQGSEA. This CDR3 comprises 15 residues. The V and J ends lost 6 bases and 4 bases, in that order; junction bases with no gene match: 14.

The rearrangement links TRBV11-3 to TRBJ2-1; 7 bases fit TRBD2. CDR1 and CDR2 (germline): SGHNT, YENEEA. The CDR3 covers 15 residues. After removal of 5 bases from V and 6 bases from J, the junction contained 10 bases not matched to a gene. In DNA, the CDR3 is TGTGCCAGCAGCCCAGGGAGGGGCAGGGCCAATGAGCAGTTCTTC. This codes for CASSPGRGRANEQFF. The complete variable domain, with remaining parts taken from reference TRBV11-3 and TRBJ2-1, reads EAGVVQSPRYKIIEKKQPVAFWCNPISGHNTLYWYLQNLGQGPELLIRYENEEAVDDSQLPKDRFSAERLKGVDSTLKIQPAELGDSAVYLCASSPGRGRANEQFFGPGTRLTVL.